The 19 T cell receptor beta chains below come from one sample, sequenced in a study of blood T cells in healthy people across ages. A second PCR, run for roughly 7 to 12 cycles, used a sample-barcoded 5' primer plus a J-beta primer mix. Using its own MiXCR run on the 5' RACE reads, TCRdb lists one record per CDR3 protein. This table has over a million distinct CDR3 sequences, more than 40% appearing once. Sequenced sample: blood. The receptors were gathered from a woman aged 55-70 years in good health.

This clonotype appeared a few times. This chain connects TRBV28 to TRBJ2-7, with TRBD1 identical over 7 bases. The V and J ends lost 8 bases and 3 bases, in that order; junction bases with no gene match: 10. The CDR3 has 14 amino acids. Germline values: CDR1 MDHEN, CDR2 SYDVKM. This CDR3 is CASEPDREHYEQYF. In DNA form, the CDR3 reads TGTGCCAGCGAGCCAGACAGGGAACACTACGAGCAGTACTTC.

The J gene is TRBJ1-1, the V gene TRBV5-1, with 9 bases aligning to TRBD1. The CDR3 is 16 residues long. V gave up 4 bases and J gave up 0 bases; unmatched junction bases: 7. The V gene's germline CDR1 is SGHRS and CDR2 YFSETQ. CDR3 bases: TGCGCCAGCAGCCCAACAGGGGGCGGCTTGAACACTGAAGCTTTCTTT. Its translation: CASSPTGGGLNTEAFF. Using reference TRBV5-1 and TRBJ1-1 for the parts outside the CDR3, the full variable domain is KAGVTQTPRYLIKTRGQQVTLSCSPISGHRSVSWYQQTPGQGLQFLFEYFSETQRNKGNFPGRFSGRQFSNSRSEMNVSTLELGDSALYLCASSPTGGGLNTEAFFGQGTRLTVV.

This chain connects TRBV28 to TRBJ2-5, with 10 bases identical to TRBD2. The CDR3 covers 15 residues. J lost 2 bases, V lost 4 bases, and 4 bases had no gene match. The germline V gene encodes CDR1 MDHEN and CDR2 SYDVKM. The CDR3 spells CASSSAGGRQETQYF. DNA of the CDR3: TGTGCCAGCAGTTCAGCGGGAGGGCGGCAAGAGACCCAGTACTTC.

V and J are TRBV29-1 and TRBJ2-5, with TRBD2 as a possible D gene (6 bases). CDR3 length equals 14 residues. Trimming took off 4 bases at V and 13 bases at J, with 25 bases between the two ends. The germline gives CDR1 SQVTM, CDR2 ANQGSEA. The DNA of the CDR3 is TGCAGCGTTGTTCTTCTCGAGCGGGTCTACGAGCTGTACTTC. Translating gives CSVVLLERVYELYF.

CDR3 sequence: CASSLPDRGLQPQHF. CDR3 DNA: TGTGCCAGCAGCTTGCCGGACAGGGGGCTTCAGCCCCAGCATTTT. V and J are TRBV5-6 and TRBJ1-5; 11 bases align to TRBD1. This CDR3 comprises 15 residues. Germline assignment: CDR1 SGHDT and CDR2 YYEEEE. V dropped 1 base and J dropped 6; count of bases not matched to a gene: 3.

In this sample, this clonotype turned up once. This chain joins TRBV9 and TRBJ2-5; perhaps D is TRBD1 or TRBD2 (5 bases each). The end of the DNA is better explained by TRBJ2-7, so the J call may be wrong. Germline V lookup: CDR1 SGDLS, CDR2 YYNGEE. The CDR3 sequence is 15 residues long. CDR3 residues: CASSSEEGPLYEQYF. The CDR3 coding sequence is TGTGCCAGCAGCTCTGAAGAGGGGCCACTGTACGAGCAGTACTTC.

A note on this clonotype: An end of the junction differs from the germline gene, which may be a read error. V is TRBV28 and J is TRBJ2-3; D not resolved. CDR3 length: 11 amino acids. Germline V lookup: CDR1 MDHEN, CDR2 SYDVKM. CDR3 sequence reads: CAGSQTDTQYF. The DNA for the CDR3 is TGTGCCGGCAGTCAAACAGATACGCAGTATTTT.

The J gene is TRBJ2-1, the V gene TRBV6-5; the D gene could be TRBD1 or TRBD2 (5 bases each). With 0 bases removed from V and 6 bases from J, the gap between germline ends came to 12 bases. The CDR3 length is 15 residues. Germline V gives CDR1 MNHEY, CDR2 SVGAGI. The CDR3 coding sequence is TGTGCCAGCAGTTACTCAGCGGCAGGGTCCAATGAGCAGTTCTTC. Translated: CASSYSAAGSNEQFF.

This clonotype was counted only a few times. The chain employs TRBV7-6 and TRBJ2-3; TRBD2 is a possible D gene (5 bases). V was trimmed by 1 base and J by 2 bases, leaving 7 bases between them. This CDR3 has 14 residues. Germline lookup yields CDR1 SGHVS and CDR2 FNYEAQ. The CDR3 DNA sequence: TGTGCCAGCAGCTTAGAAGCGGTCACAGATACGCAGTATTTT. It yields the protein CASSLEAVTDTQYF.

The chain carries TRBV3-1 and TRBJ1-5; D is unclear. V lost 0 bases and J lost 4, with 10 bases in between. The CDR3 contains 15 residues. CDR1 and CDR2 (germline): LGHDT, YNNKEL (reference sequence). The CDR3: CASSQESYGNQPQHF. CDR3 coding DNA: TGTGCCAGCAGCCAAGAAAGTTACGGGAATCAGCCCCAGCATTTT.

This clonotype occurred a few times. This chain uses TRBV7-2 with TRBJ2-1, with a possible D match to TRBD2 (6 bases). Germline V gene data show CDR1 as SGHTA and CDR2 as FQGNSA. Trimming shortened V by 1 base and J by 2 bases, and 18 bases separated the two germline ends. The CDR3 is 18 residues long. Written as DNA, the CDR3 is TGTGCCAGCAGCTTAGGGTTACGTAGCGGACCTACCTACAATGAGCAGTTCTTC. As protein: CASSLGLRSGPTYNEQFF.

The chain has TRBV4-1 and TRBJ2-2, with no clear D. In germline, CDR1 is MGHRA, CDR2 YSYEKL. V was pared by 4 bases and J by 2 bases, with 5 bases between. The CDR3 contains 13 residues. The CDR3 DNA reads TGCGCCAGCAGCCCACATAACACCGGGGAGCTGTTTTTT. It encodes CASSPHNTGELFF.

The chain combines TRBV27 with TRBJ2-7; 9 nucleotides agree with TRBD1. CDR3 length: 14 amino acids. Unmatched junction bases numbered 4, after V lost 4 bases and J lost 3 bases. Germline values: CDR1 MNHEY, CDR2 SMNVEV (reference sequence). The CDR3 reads CASSYQGQGYEQYF. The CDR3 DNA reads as TGTGCCAGCAGTTACCAGGGACAGGGCTACGAGCAGTACTTC.

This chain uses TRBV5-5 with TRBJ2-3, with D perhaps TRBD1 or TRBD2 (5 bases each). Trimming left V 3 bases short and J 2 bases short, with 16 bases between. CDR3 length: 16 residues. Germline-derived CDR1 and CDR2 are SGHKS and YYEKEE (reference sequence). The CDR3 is CASSWGRDGPTDTQYF. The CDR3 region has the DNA TGTGCCAGCAGCTGGGGCCGGGACGGCCCCACAGATACGCAGTATTTT.

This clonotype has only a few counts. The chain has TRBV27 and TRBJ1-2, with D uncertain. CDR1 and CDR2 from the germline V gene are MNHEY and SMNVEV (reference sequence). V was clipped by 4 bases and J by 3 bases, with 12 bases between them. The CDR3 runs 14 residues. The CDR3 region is CASSSTERDYGYTF. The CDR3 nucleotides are TGTGCCAGCAGTTCCACAGAGAGGGACTATGGCTACACCTTC.

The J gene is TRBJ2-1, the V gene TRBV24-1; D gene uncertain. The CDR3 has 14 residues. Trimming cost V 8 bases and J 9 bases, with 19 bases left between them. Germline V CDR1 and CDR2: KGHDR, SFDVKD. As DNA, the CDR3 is TGTGCCACCAATGGCAGGTGTAGGTATGTTGAGCAGTTCTTC. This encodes CATNGRCRYVEQFF.

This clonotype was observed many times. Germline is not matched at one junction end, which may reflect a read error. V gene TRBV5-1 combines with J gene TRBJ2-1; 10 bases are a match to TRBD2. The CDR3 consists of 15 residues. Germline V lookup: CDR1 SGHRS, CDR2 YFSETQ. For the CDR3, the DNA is TGTGCCAGCAGTTTAGCGGGGGGAACCTACAATGAGCAGTTCTTC. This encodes CASSLAGGTYNEQFF.

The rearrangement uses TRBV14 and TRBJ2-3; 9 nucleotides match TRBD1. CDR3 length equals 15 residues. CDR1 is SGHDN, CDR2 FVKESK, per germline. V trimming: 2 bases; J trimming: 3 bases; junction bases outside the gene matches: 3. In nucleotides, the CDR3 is TGTGCCAGCAGCCAACCGGGACAGGGAACAGATACGCAGTATTTT. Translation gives CASSQPGQGTDTQYF.

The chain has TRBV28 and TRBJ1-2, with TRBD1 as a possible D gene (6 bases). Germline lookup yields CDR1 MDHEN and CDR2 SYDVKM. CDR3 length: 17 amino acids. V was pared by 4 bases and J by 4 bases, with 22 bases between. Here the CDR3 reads CASSSGSLTGFVYGYTF. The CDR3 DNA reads TGTGCCAGCAGTTCAGGTTCCCTCACAGGGTTTGTCTATGGCTACACCTTC.